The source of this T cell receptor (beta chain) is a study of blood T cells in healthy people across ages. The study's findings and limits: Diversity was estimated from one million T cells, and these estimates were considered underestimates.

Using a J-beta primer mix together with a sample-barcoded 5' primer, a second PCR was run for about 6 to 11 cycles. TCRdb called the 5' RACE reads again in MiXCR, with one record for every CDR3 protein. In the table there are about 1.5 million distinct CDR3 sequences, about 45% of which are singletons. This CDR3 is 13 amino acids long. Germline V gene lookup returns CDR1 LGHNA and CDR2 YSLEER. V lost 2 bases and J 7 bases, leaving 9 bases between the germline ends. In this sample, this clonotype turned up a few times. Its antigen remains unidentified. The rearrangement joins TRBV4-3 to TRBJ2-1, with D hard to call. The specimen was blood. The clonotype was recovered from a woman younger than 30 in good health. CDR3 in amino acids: CASSQPSRNEQFF. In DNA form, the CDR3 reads TGCGCCAGCAGCCAACCATCACGGAATGAGCAGTTCTTC.